A single sample is the source of the 29 T cell receptor beta chains below, sequenced in a study of T cells in Graves' hyperthyroidism and ophthalmopathy. Amplification yielded TCR beta CDR3 regions, with RNA transcripts as the source. HTBI primers were employed in a first-round RT-PCR of the TCR CDR3. TCRdb ran MiXCR on the multiplex PCR reads and lists one entry per CDR3 protein. Among about 510,000 distinct CDR3 sequences listed, over 45% were seen once. The specimen was peripheral blood or thyroid tissue (not recorded which). The receptor set was obtained from an adult woman with Graves' disease, either hyperthyroidism or ophthalmopathy (not recorded which).

This clonotype was observed a handful of times. The chain recombines TRBV10-3 with TRBJ1-2; 8 bases match TRBD1. Germline lookup yields CDR1 ENHRY and CDR2 SYGVKD. V was pared by 6 bases and J by 8 bases, with 8 bases of the junction left unmatched. This CDR3 has 13 residues. CDR3 bases: TGTGCCATCAGGCTAGACAGGGGCTGGGGCTACACCTTC. This codes for CAIRLDRGWGYTF.

This sequence joins TRBV7-2 and TRBJ1-1; a weak D match, TRBD1 (5 bases). The CDR3 is 14 amino acids. The V end was cut by 7 bases, the J end by 5 bases, with 17 bases between. CDR1 and CDR2 (germline): SGHTA, FQGNSA. The CDR3 DNA reads as TGTGCCAGCAAATGGACAACCTACACGACTGAAGCTTTCTTT. Encoded protein: CASKWTTYTTEAFF. Together with reference TRBV7-2 and TRBJ1-1, the CDR3 gives the full variable domain: GAGVSQSPSNKVTEKGKDVELRCDPISGHTALYWYRQSLGQGLEFLIYFQGNSAPDKSGLPSDRFSAERTGGSVSTLTIQRTQQEDSAVYLCASKWTTYTTEAFFGQGTRLTVV.

The chain links TRBV14 to TRBJ2-6, with D unresolved. CDR1 and CDR2 from the germline V gene are SGHDN and FVKESK. The ends were cut back, 1 base at V and 0 bases at J, with 13 bases in the middle. The CDR3 spans 18 residues. The CDR3 bases are TGTGCCAGCAGCCAAGGATCAGGTCCCGGCTCTGGGGCCAACGTCCTGACTTTC. It translates to CASSQGSGPGSGANVLTF. Full variable domain (missing parts from reference TRBV14 and TRBJ2-6): EAGVTQFPSHSVIEKGQTVTLRCDPISGHDNLYWYRRVMGKEIKFLLHFVKESKQDESGMPNNRFLAERTGGTYSTLKVQPAELEDSGVYFCASSQGSGPGSGANVLTFGAGSRLTVL.

This chain uses TRBV28 with TRBJ2-7; 7 nucleotides agree with TRBD1. Per germline, CDR1 MDHEN and CDR2 SYDVKM. Trimming cost V 1 base and J 2 bases; bases outside gene matches: 8. The CDR3 spans 16 residues. The chain's CDR3 is CASSLSGRQGTYEQYF. Here the CDR3 DNA reads TGTGCCAGCAGTTTATCTGGACGACAGGGAACCTACGAGCAGTACTTC. Full variable domain (outside the CDR3, taken from reference TRBV28 and TRBJ2-7): DVKVTQSSRYLVKRTGEKVFLECVQDMDHENMFWYRQDPGLGLRLIYFSYDVKMKEKGDIPEGYSVSREKKERFSLILESASTNQTSMYLCASSLSGRQGTYEQYFGPGTRLTVT.

The CDR3 region is CASSLGAIFNSPLHF. CDR3 nucleotide sequence: TGTGCCAGCAGTTTAGGGGCCATCTTCAATTCACCCCTCCACTTT. This chain links TRBV27 with TRBJ1-6; maybe TRBD1 (5 bases). This CDR3 has 15 amino acids. In germline, CDR1 is MNHEY, CDR2 SMNVEV (reference sequence). V gave up 2 bases and J gave up 7 bases, with 12 bases separating them.

J is TRBJ1-1 and V is TRBV2; D is possibly TRBD1 (6 bases). The ends were cut back, 7 bases at V and 10 bases at J, with 13 bases in the middle. Germline lookup yields CDR1 SNHLY and CDR2 FYNNEI. The CDR3 has 11 amino acids. The CDR3 coding sequence is TGTGCCAGCAACCCCGAGACAGGAGCTTTCTTT. It yields the protein CASNPETGAFF.

This clonotype showed up many times. CDR3 DNA sequence: TGCAGCGGTGGACAGGGTAGGAACGAGCAGTACTTC. As protein: CSGGQGRNEQYF. This chain connects TRBV29-1 to TRBJ2-7; 8 bases fit TRBD1. The junction had 7 bases not matched to a gene; V was cut back by 7 bases and J by 5 bases. Per the germline V gene, CDR1 is SQVTM and CDR2 is ANQGSEA. The CDR3 runs to 12 residues.

This chain links TRBV2 with TRBJ2-7; D is uncertain. CDR3 length: 13 amino acids. CDR1 is SNHLY, CDR2 FYNNEI, per germline. V lost 1 base, J lost 5 bases, and 9 bases lay in between. The CDR3 sequence is CASSEGPGDEQYF. The CDR3 DNA is TGTGCCAGCAGTGAAGGCCCCGGAGACGAGCAGTACTTC.

The chain employs TRBV29-1 and TRBJ2-7, with D perhaps TRBD1 (6 bases). This CDR3 is built from 15 residues. The V gene's germline CDR1 is SQVTM and CDR2 ANQGSEA. V lost 2 bases, J lost 0 bases, and 14 bases lay in between. CDR3 bases: TGCAGCGTTGAACTTGCAGGGGAAACCTCCTACGAGCAGTACTTC. Encoded protein: CSVELAGETSYEQYF.

This clonotype was found a few times. A much larger clone lies a single base off, so this may be a read error. The rearrangement links TRBV7-9 to TRBJ2-7; D remains ambiguous. The CDR3 contains 15 residues. Trimming pared 5 bases from V and 0 bases from J, leaving 14 bases between. CDR1 and CDR2 (germline): SEHNR, FQNEAQ (reference sequence). The chain's CDR3 is CASSLSPGSSYEQYF. The CDR3 nucleotides are TGTGCCAGCAGCCTAAGCCCTGGAAGCTCCTACGAGCAGTACTTC.

The chain uses TRBV10-2 and TRBJ1-6, with D unresolved. Looked up from germline, CDR1 is WSHSY and CDR2 is SAAADI. The V end lost 5 bases, the J end lost 14 bases, and 7 bases lay between the germline ends. CDR3 length: 10 residues. The CDR3 DNA follows: TGCGCCAGCAGTTCCGGGACCCTCCACTTT. Translated, it gives CASSSGTLHF.

V gene TRBV10-2 combines with J gene TRBJ1-2; 7 positions agree with TRBD1. The CDR3 is made up of 16 amino acids. V trimming: 6 bases; J trimming: 7 bases; junction bases outside the gene matches: 17. Germline values: CDR1 WSHSY, CDR2 SAAADI. The CDR3 bases are TGCGCCAGCAGCCAAAGGGACAGCCAGGATCTTGCTGGCTACACCTTC. Amino acid sequence: CASSQRDSQDLAGYTF.

V is TRBV7-3 and J is TRBJ2-7; 14 bases are shared with TRBD2. CDR1 SGHTA and CDR2 FQGTGA come from the germline V gene. The CDR3 length is 15 residues. The V and J ends lost 6 bases and 5 bases, in that order; junction bases with no gene match: 6. CDR3 nucleotide sequence: TGTGCCAGCAGGGCCTGGACTAGCGGGAGGAACGAGCAGTACTTC. Translated, it gives CASRAWTSGRNEQYF.

This clonotype occurred a few times. The V and J genes are TRBV20-1 and TRBJ1-5; D gene ambiguous. Trimming cost V 3 bases and J 7 bases, with 13 bases left between them. Germline values: CDR1 DFQATT, CDR2 SNEGSKA (reference sequence). CDR3 size: 13 residues. CDR3 protein: CSASLEGGQPQHF. DNA for the CDR3: TGCAGTGCTAGCTTGGAGGGTGGACAGCCCCAGCATTTT.

This clonotype showed up many times. V usage is TRBV27 and J usage is TRBJ2-5, with TRBD2 identical over 12 bases. The CDR3 totals 15 residues. The trim removed 3 bases at V and 5 bases at J, leaving 4 bases unmatched. CDR1 and CDR2 from the germline V gene are MNHEY and SMNVEV (reference sequence). The CDR3 region is CASSFLGTSGETQYF. The DNA of the CDR3 is TGTGCCAGCAGTTTTCTTGGGACTAGCGGGGAGACCCAGTACTTC.

V is TRBV12-3 or TRBV12-4 and J is TRBJ2-5; D perhaps matches TRBD2 (5 bases). CDR3 size: 15 residues. V lost 4 bases, J lost 5 bases, and 17 bases lay in between. CDR3 in DNA: TGTGCCAGCAGTTCGAGCGGCGCATTGGGGGAGACCCAGTACTTC. Its protein is CASSSSGALGETQYF.

This clonotype was detected ten times or more. The CDR3 sequence is CASSGRNEETQYF. CDR3 coding DNA: TGCGCCAGCAGCGGCCGCAACGAAGAGACCCAGTACTTC. The chain is built from TRBV4-1 and TRBJ2-5; D not resolved. CDR1 is MGHRA, CDR2 YSYEKL, per germline. The CDR3 extends over 13 amino acids. Trimming took 5 bases from V and 3 from J, leaving 10 bases between them.

This clonotype was recorded only once. This clone may be a read error of a much larger clone one base away. For the CDR3, the DNA is TGTGCCATCAGTTACTCGGAAAATCAGCCCCAGCATTTT. This codes for CAISYSENQPQHF. The J gene is TRBJ1-5, the V gene TRBV10-3, with D uncertain. Trimming cost V 5 bases and J 4 bases, with 9 bases left between them. Germline CDR1 reads ENHRY; CDR2 reads SYGVKD. The CDR3 contains 13 residues.

This clonotype was observed at least ten times. This rearrangement joins TRBV29-1 to TRBJ1-1, with D possibly being TRBD1 (6 bases). Germline-derived CDR1 and CDR2 are SQVTM and ANQGSEA. The CDR3 loop spans 11 amino acids. V shed 7 bases and J shed 8 bases, with 14 bases lying between them. The CDR3 region is CSAGEGGEAFF. In DNA, the CDR3 is TGCAGCGCGGGGGAGGGGGGAGAAGCTTTCTTT. The full variable domain, with the rest looked up from reference TRBV29-1 and TRBJ1-1, is SAVISQKPSRDICQRGTSLTIQCQVDSQVTMMFWYRQQPGQSLTLIATANQGSEATYESGFVIDKFPISRPNLTFSTLTVSNMSPEDSSIYLCSAGEGGEAFFGQGTRLTVV.

This clonotype came up many times. A junction end diverges from the germline sequence, so it may reflect a read error. The gene calls are TRBV4-1 and TRBJ1-2, with D perhaps matching TRBD1 (5 bases). Looked up from germline, CDR1 is MGHRA and CDR2 is YSYEKL. The CDR3 loop spans 14 amino acids. The CDR3 loop reads CASSQDGAGTGYTF. Written as DNA, the CDR3 is TGTGCCAGCAGCCAAGATGGAGCAGGGACTGGCTACACCTTC.

This clonotype was recorded at least ten times. The genes are TRBV5-1 and TRBJ1-1; D uncertain. Per germline, CDR1 SGHRS and CDR2 YFSETQ. The CDR3 is 16 residues long. V lost 4 bases and J 0 bases, leaving 16 bases between the germline ends. This CDR3 reads CASSLEGGRMNTEAFF. In nucleotides, the CDR3 is TGCGCCAGCAGCCTGGAAGGCGGAAGAATGAACACTGAAGCTTTCTTT. Complete variable domain (other parts from reference TRBV5-1 and TRBJ1-1): KAGVTQTPRYLIKTRGQQVTLSCSPISGHRSVSWYQQTPGQGLQFLFEYFSETQRNKGNFPGRFSGRQFSNSRSEMNVSTLELGDSALYLCASSLEGGRMNTEAFFGQGTRLTVV.

The chain links TRBV7-2 to TRBJ1-1, with D unresolved. Trimming left V 5 bases short and J 1 base short, with 11 bases between. Germline loops: CDR1 SGHTA, CDR2 FQGNSA. The CDR3 totals 14 residues. The DNA of the CDR3 is TGTGCCAGCAGCGAAACGGGCCGGAACACTGAAGCTTTCTTT. The encoded protein is CASSETGRNTEAFF.

In its sample, this clonotype was seen a few times. V and J are TRBV6-2 or TRBV6-3 and TRBJ2-7, with a tentative D call TRBD1 (5 bases). Germline CDR1 is MNHEY and CDR2 is SVGEGT. The length of the CDR3 is 17 residues. Deletions cut 4 bases from V and 3 bases from J, with 22 bases between. CDR3 loop: CASSSQALGRSLYEQYF. CDR3 nucleotides: TGTGCCAGCAGTTCACAGGCCTTGGGCCGATCCCTCTACGAGCAGTACTTC.

This clonotype was counted between two and nine times. This sequence joins TRBV12-3 or TRBV12-4 and TRBJ2-7, with 9 bases that match TRBD1. V trimming: 6 bases; J trimming: 3 bases; junction bases outside the gene matches: 3. The CDR3 consists of 13 residues. CDR3 bases: TGTGCCAGCAGGGGGACAGGGATCTACGAGCAGTACTTC. Translated: CASRGTGIYEQYF.

Only a few counts were recorded for this clonotype. V is TRBV6-1 and J is TRBJ2-2; D gene uncertain. V lost 8 bases and J lost 1, with 14 bases in between. CDR1 and CDR2 (germline): MNHNS, SASEGT. The CDR3 covers 15 residues. The CDR3 DNA reads as TGTGCCAGCCTTACTTGGACGGTGAACACCGGGGAGCTGTTTTTT. Its translation: CASLTWTVNTGELFF.

This clonotype was counted once. The chain joins TRBV7-3 to TRBJ1-1, with D maybe TRBD1 (5 bases). The CDR3 is 18 residues long. V shed 1 base and J shed 2 bases, with 20 bases lying between them. The germline V gene has CDR1 SGHTA and CDR2 FQGTGA. CDR3 nucleotide sequence: TGTGCCAGCAGCTTAATCCGGGTCCGGATGACAGCTAACACTGAAGCTTTCTTT. Translation: CASSLIRVRMTANTEAFF. The full variable domain, completed using reference TRBV7-3 and TRBJ1-1, is GAGVSQTPSNKVTEKGKYVELRCDPISGHTALYWYRQSLGQGPEFLIYFQGTGAADDSGLPNDRFFAVRPEGSVSTLKIQRTERGDSAVYLCASSLIRVRMTANTEAFFGQGTRLTVV.

A few counts support this clonotype. The J gene is TRBJ2-7, the V gene TRBV19, with 8 nucleotides matching TRBD1. This CDR3 contains 13 residues. The V gene's germline CDR1 is LNHDA and CDR2 SQIVND (reference sequence). V lost 5 bases and J lost 9; bases outside the gene matches: 9. Here the CDR3 DNA reads TGTGCCAGTAGTGCTCAGGACAGGGTGGTGCAGTACTTC. Encoded protein: CASSAQDRVVQYF.

The chain employs TRBV20-1 and TRBJ2-5; TRBD2 might be the D (6 bases). Trimming removed 4 bases at V and 5 bases at J, with 17 bases between. The length of the CDR3 is 14 residues. CDR1 is DFQATT, CDR2 SNEGSKA, per germline (reference sequence). The CDR3 region is CSATEAGTMETQYF. Here the CDR3 DNA reads TGCAGTGCTACTGAAGCGGGCACGATGGAGACCCAGTACTTC.

This clonotype was detected ten times or more. The V gene is TRBV5-4, the J gene TRBJ2-7; D is possibly TRBD2 (6 bases). CDR3 length: 14 residues. Germline V lookup: CDR1 SGHNT, CDR2 YYREEE (reference sequence). V was clipped by 4 bases and J by 2 bases, with 13 bases between them. The CDR3 sequence is CASSPPAGTYEQYF. The CDR3 region has the DNA TGTGCCAGCAGCCCCCCGGCGGGGACCTACGAGCAGTACTTC.